This T cell receptor beta chain was found in a study of beta chain features in type 1 diabetes. Overall study results and limits: TCRB CDR3 length was moderately but significantly reduced in all four CD4+ subsets of Type 1 diabetes patients. Insertion counts at VDJ junctions were lower in type 1 diabetes patients, who also showed more deletions there.

The entirety of the isolated RNA underwent reverse transcription, so expressed TCRB transcripts were sequenced. Clones were sequenced by immunoSEQ multiplex PCR, and TCRdb holds only the in-frame ones, with some missing. The sample yields 150,000 to 190,000 clones, around 8% seen once. V was clipped by 10 bases and J by 3 bases; unmatched bases: 12. Per the germline V gene, CDR1 is LNHDA and CDR2 is SQIVND (reference sequence). The CDR3 covers 15 residues. It was one heparinised blood draw, averaging roughly 120 mL, that each donor gave. Sorting with CD45RO/CCR7/CD25/CD127/CD95/CD27 yielded naive, central memory, regulatory and stem-like memory CD4+ cells. This clone turned up a few times. As yet, its antigen is unknown.

Input material: central memory CD4+ T cells from blood. The chain combines TRBV19 with TRBJ1-1; TRBD1 agrees at 9 bases. This clonotype was sampled from a man between 18 and 29 years old in good health. The CDR3 DNA reads TGTGCCATTCCGGGACAGGGCAGGGAGGACACTGAAGCTTTCTTT. The encoded protein is CAIPGQGREDTEAFF. Combining the CDR3 with reference TRBV19 and TRBJ1-1 gives the whole variable domain DGGITQSPKYLFRKEGQNVTLSCEQNLNHDAMYWYRQDPGQGLRLIYYSQIVNDFQKGDIAEGYSVSREKKESFPLTVTSAQKNPTAFYLCAIPGQGREDTEAFFGQGTRLTVV.